This T cell receptor beta chain was sequenced during a study of lymphopenia after photon versus proton radiotherapy. The CDR3 contains 13 residues. Germline assignment: CDR1 WNHNN and CDR2 SYGVQD (reference sequence). Trimming took off 5 bases at V and 3 bases at J, with 11 bases between the two ends. For this clone: The target antigen is unknown.

Points from the study as a whole: Survival link was tested only in deceased patients; proton benefit remains a possibility. After the lymphocyte nadir, photon-treated repertoires showed oligoclonal expansion, especially of CD8+ Temra cells.

Only in-frame clones appear in the TCRdb table, and some are missing; sequencing was by immunoSEQ multiplex PCR. The sample records approximately 150,000 clones, 75% to 90% being singletons. The chain employs TRBV10-1 and TRBJ2-7; D not resolved. This receptor was identified in a man in his forties or fifties with gastric cancer. The specimen was peripheral blood, collected from a patient treated with photon-based radiotherapy. CDR3 sequence: CASSLSGGYEQYF. The DNA for the CDR3 is TGCGCCAGCAGTTTGTCAGGTGGCTACGAGCAGTACTTC.